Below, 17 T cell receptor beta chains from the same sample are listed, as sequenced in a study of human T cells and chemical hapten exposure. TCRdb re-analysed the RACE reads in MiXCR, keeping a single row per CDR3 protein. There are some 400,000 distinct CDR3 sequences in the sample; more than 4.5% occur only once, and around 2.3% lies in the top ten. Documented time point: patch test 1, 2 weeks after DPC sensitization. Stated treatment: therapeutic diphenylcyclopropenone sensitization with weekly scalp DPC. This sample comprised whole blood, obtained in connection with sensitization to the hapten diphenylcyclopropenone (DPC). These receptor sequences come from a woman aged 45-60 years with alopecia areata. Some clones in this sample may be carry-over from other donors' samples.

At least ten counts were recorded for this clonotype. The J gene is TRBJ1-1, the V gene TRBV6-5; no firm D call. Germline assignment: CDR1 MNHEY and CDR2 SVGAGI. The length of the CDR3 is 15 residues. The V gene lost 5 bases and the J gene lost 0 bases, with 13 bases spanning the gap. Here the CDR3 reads CASSRPTAMNTEAFF. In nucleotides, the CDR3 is TGTGCCAGCAGTAGGCCGACGGCCATGAACACTGAAGCTTTCTTT.

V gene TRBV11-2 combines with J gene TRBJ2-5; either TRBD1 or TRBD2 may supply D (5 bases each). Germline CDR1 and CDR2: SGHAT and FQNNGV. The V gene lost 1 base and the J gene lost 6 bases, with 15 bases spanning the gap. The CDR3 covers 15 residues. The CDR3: CASSLGGGPTQTQYF. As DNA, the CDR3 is TGTGCCAGCAGCTTAGGGGGCGGGCCAACACAGACCCAGTACTTC.

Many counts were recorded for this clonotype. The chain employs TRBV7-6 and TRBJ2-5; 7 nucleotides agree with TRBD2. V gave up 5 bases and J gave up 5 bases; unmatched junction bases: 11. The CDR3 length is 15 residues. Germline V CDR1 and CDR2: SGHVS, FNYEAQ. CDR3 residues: CASSPQPRGGETQYF. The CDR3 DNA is TGTGCCAGCAGCCCCCAGCCCCGGGGAGGGGAGACCCAGTACTTC. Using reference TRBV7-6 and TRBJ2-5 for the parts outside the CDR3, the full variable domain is GAGVSQSPRYKVTKRGQDVALRCDPISGHVSLYWYRQALGQGPEFLTYFNYEAQQDKSGLPNDRFSAERPEGSISTLTIQRTEQRDSAMYRCASSPQPRGGETQYFGPGTRLLVL.

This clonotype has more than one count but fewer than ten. CDR3 DNA sequence: TGCAGTGCTAGGCCAGGGGGTCTGTCTGAAGCTTTCTTT. It encodes CSARPGGLSEAFF. The chain recombines TRBV20-1 with TRBJ1-1; 7 nucleotides agree with TRBD1. V lost 3 bases, J lost 6 bases, and 7 bases stayed unmatched. There are 13 residues in the CDR3. CDR1 and CDR2 from the germline V gene are DFQATT and SNEGSKA (reference sequence).

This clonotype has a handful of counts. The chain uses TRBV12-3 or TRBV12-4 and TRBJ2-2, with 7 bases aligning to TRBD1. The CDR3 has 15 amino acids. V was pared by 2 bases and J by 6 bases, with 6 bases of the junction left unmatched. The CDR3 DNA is TGTGCCAGCAGTTTAAAGCAGGGGGAAGCCGGGGAGCTGTTTTTT. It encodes CASSLKQGEAGELFF.

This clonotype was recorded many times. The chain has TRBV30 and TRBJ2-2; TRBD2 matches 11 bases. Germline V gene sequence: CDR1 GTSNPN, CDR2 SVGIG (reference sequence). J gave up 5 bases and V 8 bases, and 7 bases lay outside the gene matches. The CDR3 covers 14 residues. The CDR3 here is CALYGTSGTGELFF. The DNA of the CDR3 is TGTGCCCTATACGGGACTAGCGGAACCGGGGAGCTGTTTTTT.

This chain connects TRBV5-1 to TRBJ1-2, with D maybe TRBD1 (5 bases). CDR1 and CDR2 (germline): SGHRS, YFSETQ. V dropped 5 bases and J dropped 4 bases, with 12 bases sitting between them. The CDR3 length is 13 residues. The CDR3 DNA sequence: TGCGCCAGCAGTCCCCCGGGGCTCTATGGCTACACCTTC. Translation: CASSPPGLYGYTF.

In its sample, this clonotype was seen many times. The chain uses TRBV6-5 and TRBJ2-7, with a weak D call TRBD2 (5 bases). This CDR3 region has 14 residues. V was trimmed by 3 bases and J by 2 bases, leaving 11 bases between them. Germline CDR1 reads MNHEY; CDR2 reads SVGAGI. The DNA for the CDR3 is TGTGCCAGCAGTTATAGTGAGGGAACCTACGAGCAGTACTTC. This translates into CASSYSEGTYEQYF.

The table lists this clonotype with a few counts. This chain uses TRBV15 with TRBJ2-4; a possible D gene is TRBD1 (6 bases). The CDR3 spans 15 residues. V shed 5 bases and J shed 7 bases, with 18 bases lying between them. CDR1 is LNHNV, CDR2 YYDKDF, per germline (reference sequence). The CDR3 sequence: CATSPPEGVNNIQYF. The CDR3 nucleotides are TGTGCCACCAGCCCCCCCGAGGGGGTCAACAACATTCAGTACTTC.

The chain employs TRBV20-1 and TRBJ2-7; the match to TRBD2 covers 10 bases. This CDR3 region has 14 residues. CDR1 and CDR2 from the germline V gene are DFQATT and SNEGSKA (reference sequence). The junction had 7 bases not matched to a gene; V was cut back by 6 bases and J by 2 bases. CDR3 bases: TGCAGTGCCTCCGGACTAGCGGCGACCTACGAGCAGTACTTC. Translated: CSASGLAATYEQYF.

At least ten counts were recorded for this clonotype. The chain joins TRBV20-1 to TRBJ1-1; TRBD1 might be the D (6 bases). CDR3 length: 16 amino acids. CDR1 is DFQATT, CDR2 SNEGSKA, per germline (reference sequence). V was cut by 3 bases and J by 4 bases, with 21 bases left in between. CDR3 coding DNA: TGCAGTGCTAGCCCTAGCCCGGGACAAGTAACCACTGAAGCTTTCTTT. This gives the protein CSASPSPGQVTTEAFF.

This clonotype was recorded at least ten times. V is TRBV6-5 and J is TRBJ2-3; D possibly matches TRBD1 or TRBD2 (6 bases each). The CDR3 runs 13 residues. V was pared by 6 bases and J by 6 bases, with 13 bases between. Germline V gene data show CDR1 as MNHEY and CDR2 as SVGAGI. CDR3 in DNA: TGTGCCAGCAGGGGATTGGGGGGCGATACGCAGTATTTT. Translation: CASRGLGGDTQYF.

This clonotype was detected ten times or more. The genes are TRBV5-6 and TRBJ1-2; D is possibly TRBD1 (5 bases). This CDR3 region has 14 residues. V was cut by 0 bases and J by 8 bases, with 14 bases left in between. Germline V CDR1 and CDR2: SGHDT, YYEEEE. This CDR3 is CASSLGTGSPGYTF. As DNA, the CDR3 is TGTGCCAGCAGCTTGGGAACAGGAAGCCCCGGCTACACCTTC.

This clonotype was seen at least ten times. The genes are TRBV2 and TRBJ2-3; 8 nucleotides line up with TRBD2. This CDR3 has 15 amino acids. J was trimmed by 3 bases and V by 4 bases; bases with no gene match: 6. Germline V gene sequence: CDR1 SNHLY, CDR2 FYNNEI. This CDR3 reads CASSGGAGGTDTQYF. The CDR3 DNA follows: TGTGCCAGCAGTGGGGGTGCGGGAGGTACAGATACGCAGTATTTT.

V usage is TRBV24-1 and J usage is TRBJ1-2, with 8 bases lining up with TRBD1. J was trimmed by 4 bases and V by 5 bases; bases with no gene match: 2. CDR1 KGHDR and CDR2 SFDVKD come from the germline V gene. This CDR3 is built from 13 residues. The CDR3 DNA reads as TGTGCCACCAGTGGAACAGGGGGCTATGGCTACACCTTC. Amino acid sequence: CATSGTGGYGYTF.

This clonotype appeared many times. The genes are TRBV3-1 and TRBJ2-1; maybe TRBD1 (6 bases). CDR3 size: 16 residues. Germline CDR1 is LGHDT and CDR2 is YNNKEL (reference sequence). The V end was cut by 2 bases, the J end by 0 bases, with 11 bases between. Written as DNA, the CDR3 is TGTGCCAGCAGCCAACCACAGGGCAGCTCCTACAATGAGCAGTTCTTC. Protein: CASSQPQGSSYNEQFF.

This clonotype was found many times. The CDR3 sequence is CASSYSSGVVDEQYF. CDR3 DNA sequence: TGTGCCAGCAGTTACTCGTCAGGGGTAGTGGACGAGCAGTACTTC. The chain couples TRBV6-5 to TRBJ2-7, with a weak D call TRBD1 (6 bases). Trimming left V 0 bases short and J 5 bases short, with 14 bases between. Germline CDR1 reads MNHEY; CDR2 reads SVGAGI. This CDR3 is built from 15 residues.